This T cell receptor beta chain emerged from a study of blood T cells in healthy people across ages. A second PCR of 7 to 11 cycles used a sample-barcoded 5' primer and a J-beta primer mix. TCRdb ran MiXCR on the 5' RACE reads and lists one entry per CDR3 protein. The table has approximately 820,000 distinct CDR3 sequences, about 42% seen once. This CDR3 region has 14 residues. V was clipped by 3 bases and J by 4 bases, with 13 bases between them. CDR1 and CDR2 (germline): MGHRA, YSYEKL. Broader study findings: Strong correlation existed between TCR beta diversity and naive T cell percentage. Naive CD4+ cell counts and diversity both ran higher in long-lived than in aged donors. Naive and antigen-experienced cells could not be conclusively compared, given unsorted PBMCs.

Comment on this clonotype: The antigen remains unidentified.

The sample consisted of blood. The TCR sequence derives from a man in his sixties in good health. V gene TRBV4-1 combines with J gene TRBJ2-7; D remains unclear. The CDR3: CASSHTSAPYEQYF. CDR3 bases: TGCGCCAGCAGCCACACCTCCGCACCTTACGAGCAGTACTTC.